The 16 T cell receptor beta chains below were found in one sample sequenced in a study of type 1 regulatory T cells. TCRdb reanalysed the reads using MiXCR and keeps one entry per CDR3 protein. The sample holds over 55,000 distinct CDR3 sequences, around 49% seen once. These TCRs are of unknown antigen specificity. The sequenced material came from cultured non-Tr1 T cells, either the whole culture or a sorted T cell fraction (not recorded which). These receptors all come from a human donor in good health.

This clonotype was counted only a few times. The chain links TRBV10-3 to TRBJ1-5; D gene ambiguous. The CDR3 contains 16 residues. Trimming cost V 0 bases and J 0 bases, with 9 bases left between them. Germline V gene data show CDR1 as ENHRY and CDR2 as SYGVKD. The DNA of the CDR3 is TGTGCCATCAGTGAGTCGTTCCTATATAGCAATCAGCCCCAGCATTTT. This translates into CAISESFLYSNQPQHF.

This clonotype was observed a few times. The rearrangement joins TRBV20-1 to TRBJ2-3; D call uncertain. Trimming left V 1 base short and J 7 bases short, with 9 bases between. This CDR3 contains 12 residues. Germline V gene data show CDR1 as DFQATT and CDR2 as SNEGSKA (reference sequence). The CDR3 sequence: CSARVRVNTQYF. The CDR3 region has the DNA TGCAGTGCTAGAGTCCGGGTCAATACGCAGTATTTT.

The CDR3 sequence: CASSHPGQGTLGNQPQHF. In DNA form, the CDR3 reads TGTGCCAGCAGTCACCCGGGACAGGGGACCTTGGGCAATCAGCCCCAGCATTTT. The gene calls are TRBV6-2 or TRBV6-3 and TRBJ1-5; 10 bases match TRBD1. With V trimmed by 5 bases and J by 2 bases, 12 bases remained unmatched. This CDR3 contains 18 residues. Per the germline V gene, CDR1 is MNHEY and CDR2 is SVGEGT.

The rearrangement links TRBV27 to TRBJ1-6; D might be TRBD1 (6 bases). Germline loops: CDR1 MNHEY, CDR2 SMNVEV (reference sequence). The CDR3 extends over 15 amino acids. The V end was cut by 5 bases, the J end by 9 bases, with 17 bases between. The CDR3 region is CASSPTRTVGSPLHF. As DNA, the CDR3 is TGTGCCAGCAGTCCGACCCGGACAGTAGGTTCACCCCTCCACTTT.

J is TRBJ1-1 and V is TRBV6-5; 7 bases match TRBD1. V was pared by 2 bases and J by 5 bases, with 5 bases of the junction left unmatched. CDR3 length equals 14 residues. Germline CDR1 reads MNHEY; CDR2 reads SVGAGI. CDR3 protein: CASSYNPGGTEAFF. CDR3 DNA: TGTGCCAGCAGTTACAATCCAGGGGGAACTGAAGCTTTCTTT.

This clonotype was seen only a few times. Its ends do not fully match the called genes, so a read error is possible. V and J are TRBV11-3 and TRBJ2-7; 10 bases fit TRBD1. Germline assignment: CDR1 SGHNT and CDR2 YENEEA. CDR3 length: 15 residues. CDR3 nucleotides: TGTGCCAGCAGCCTAGACAGGGGGCTCTCCTACGAGCAGTACTTC. Translating gives CASSLDRGLSYEQYF.

The rearrangement uses TRBV7-6 and TRBJ2-5, with 9 bases aligning to TRBD1. Germline values: CDR1 SGHVS, CDR2 FNYEAQ. This CDR3 region has 15 residues. Trimming took 5 bases from V and 6 from J; bases not matched to a gene: 10. CDR3 in amino acids: CASSARPGTGKTQYF. The CDR3 DNA reads TGTGCCAGCAGCGCACGACCCGGGACAGGGAAGACCCAGTACTTC.

This chain joins TRBV18 and TRBJ2-7; D may be TRBD1 or TRBD2 (5 bases each). This CDR3 comprises 12 residues. Trimming removed 6 bases from V and 5 bases from J, with 11 bases in between. Germline V CDR1 and CDR2: KGHSH, LQKENI. The CDR3 protein is CASSIRDDEQYF. In DNA form, the CDR3 reads TGTGCCAGCTCGATTAGGGACGACGAGCAGTACTTC.

The rearrangement uses TRBV15 and TRBJ2-3; 11 bases are shared with TRBD2. This CDR3 spans 16 amino acids. Germline trimming cut 1 base from V and 4 bases from J; bases unmatched to any gene: 4. The V gene's germline CDR1 is LNHNV and CDR2 YYDKDF (reference sequence). The DNA for the CDR3 is TGTGCCACCAGCAGAGTTAGCGGGGGGGCCGCAGATACGCAGTATTTT. It is translated as CATSRVSGGAADTQYF.

The V call is TRBV6-1, the J call TRBJ2-3; D not certain. CDR1 and CDR2 (germline): MNHNS, SASEGT. The CDR3 sequence is 15 residues long. Trimming removed 1 base at V and 0 bases at J, with 8 bases between. The CDR3 coding sequence is TGTGCCAGCAGTGAAGGACGAATTAGCACAGATACGCAGTATTTT. Its protein is CASSEGRISTDTQYF.

This clonotype was seen a handful of times. The rearrangement links TRBV20-1 to TRBJ2-3; D is unclear. The germline V gene has CDR1 DFQATT and CDR2 SNEGSKA (reference sequence). The ends were cut back, 3 bases at V and 6 bases at J, with 4 bases in the middle. There are 10 residues in the CDR3. CDR3 DNA sequence: TGCAGTGCTAGTCATGATACGCAGTATTTT. Translated, it gives CSASHDTQYF.

The count of this clonotype is one. J is TRBJ1-6 and V is TRBV6-6; the match to TRBD1 covers 10 bases. This CDR3 spans 14 amino acids. V shed 6 bases, J shed 10 bases, and the junction held 6 bases outside the gene matches. Germline CDR1 and CDR2: MNHNY and SVGAGI (reference sequence). The CDR3 nucleotides are TGTGCCAGCAGCGCGGACAGGGGGAGATCACCCCTCCACTTT. This codes for CASSADRGRSPLHF.

J is TRBJ2-7 and V is TRBV20-1; D uncertain. Germline CDR1 DFQATT, CDR2 SNEGSKA (reference sequence). The CDR3 contains 13 residues. V was trimmed by 3 bases and J by 1 base, leaving 10 bases between them. CDR3 bases: TGCAGTGCTAGCCTCGAAGGGTCCTACGAGCAGTACTTC. Translating gives CSASLEGSYEQYF.

This chain links TRBV19 with TRBJ2-7; possible D gene TRBD1, 6 bases. Germline CDR1 LNHDA, CDR2 SQIVND (reference sequence). V lost 10 bases, J lost 2 bases, and 12 bases lay in between. The CDR3 covers 12 residues. The CDR3 nucleotides are TGTGCCACCCGGGACATTACCTACGAGCAGTACTTC. This codes for CATRDITYEQYF. Full variable domain (missing parts from reference TRBV19 and TRBJ2-7): DGGITQSPKYLFRKEGQNVTLSCEQNLNHDAMYWYRQDPGQGLRLIYYSQIVNDFQKGDIAEGYSVSREKKESFPLTVTSAQKNPTAFYLCATRDITYEQYFGPGTRLTVT.

On this clonotype: A read error is possible here, since a much larger clone lies one base away. The chain combines TRBV12-3 or TRBV12-4 with TRBJ2-2; possibly TRBD2 for D (6 bases). CDR3 length: 13 amino acids. CDR3 DNA sequence: TGTGCCAGCAGTCTAACCCTACCCGGGGGGCTGTTTTTT. Its protein is CASSLTLPGGLFF.

The chain uses TRBV5-6 and TRBJ1-6; possible D gene TRBD1, 6 bases. The germline CDR1 and CDR2 sequences are SGHDT and YYEEEE. Trimming left V 0 bases short and J 4 bases short, with 11 bases between. The CDR3 consists of 16 residues. The CDR3 nucleotides read TGTGCCAGCAGCTTGGCCTTAGGGGGATATAATTCACCCCTCCACTTT. Translated, it gives CASSLALGGYNSPLHF.